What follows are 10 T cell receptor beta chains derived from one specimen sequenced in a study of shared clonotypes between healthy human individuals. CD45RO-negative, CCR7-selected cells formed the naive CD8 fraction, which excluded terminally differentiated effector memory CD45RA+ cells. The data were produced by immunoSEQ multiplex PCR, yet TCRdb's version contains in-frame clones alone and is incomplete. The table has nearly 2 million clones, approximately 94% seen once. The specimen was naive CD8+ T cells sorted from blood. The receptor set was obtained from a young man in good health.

CDR3 sequence: CASSPDSEEPQHF. CDR3 bases: TGTGCCAGTAGTCCGGACAGTGAGGAGCCCCAGCATTTT. This chain joins TRBV19 and TRBJ1-5; weak D call: TRBD1 (6 bases). Germline V gene sequence: CDR1 LNHDA, CDR2 SQIVND (reference sequence). This CDR3 region has 13 residues. Trimming removed 5 bases at V and 8 bases at J, with 13 bases between.

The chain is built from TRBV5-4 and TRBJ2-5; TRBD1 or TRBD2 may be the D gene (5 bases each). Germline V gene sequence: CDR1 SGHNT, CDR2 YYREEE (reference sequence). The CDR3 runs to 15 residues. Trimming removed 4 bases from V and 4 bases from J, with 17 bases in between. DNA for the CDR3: TGTGCCAGCAGCGGAAGGGGAGCCGGCGCAGAGACCCAGTACTTC. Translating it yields CASSGRGAGAETQYF.

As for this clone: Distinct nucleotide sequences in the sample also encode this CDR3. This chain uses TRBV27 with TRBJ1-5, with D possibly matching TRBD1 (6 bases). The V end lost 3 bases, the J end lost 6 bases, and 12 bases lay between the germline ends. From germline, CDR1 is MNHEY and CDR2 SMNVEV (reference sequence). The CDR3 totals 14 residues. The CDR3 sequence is CASSFGGGGQPQHF. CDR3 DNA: TGTGCCAGCAGTTTTGGTGGAGGGGGTCAGCCCCAGCATTTT.

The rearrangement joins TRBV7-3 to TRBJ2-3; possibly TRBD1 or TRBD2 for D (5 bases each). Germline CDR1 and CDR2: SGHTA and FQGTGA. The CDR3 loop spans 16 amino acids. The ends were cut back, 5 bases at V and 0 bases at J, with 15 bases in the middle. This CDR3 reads CASSPISRGSTDTQYF. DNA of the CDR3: TGTGCCAGCAGCCCGATTTCGAGGGGAAGCACAGATACGCAGTATTTT.

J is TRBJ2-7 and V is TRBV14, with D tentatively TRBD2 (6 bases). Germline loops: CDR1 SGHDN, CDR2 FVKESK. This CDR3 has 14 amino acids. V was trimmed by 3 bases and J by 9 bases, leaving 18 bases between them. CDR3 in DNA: TGTGCCAGCAGCCATCAAGGGCTAAACGGGGGGCAGTACTTC. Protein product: CASSHQGLNGGQYF. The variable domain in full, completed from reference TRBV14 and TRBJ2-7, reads EAGVTQFPSHSVIEKGQTVTLRCDPISGHDNLYWYRRVMGKEIKFLLHFVKESKQDESGMPNNRFLAERTGGTYSTLKVQPAELEDSGVYFCASSHQGLNGGQYFGPGTRLTVT.

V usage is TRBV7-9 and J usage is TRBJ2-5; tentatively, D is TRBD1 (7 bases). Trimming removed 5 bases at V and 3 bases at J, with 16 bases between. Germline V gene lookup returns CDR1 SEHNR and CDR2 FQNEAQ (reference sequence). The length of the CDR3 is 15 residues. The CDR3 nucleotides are TGTGCCAGCAGCCCGCGGGACAGAATGGAAGAGACCCAGTACTTC. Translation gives CASSPRDRMEETQYF. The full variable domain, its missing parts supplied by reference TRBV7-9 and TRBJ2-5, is DTGVSQNPRHKITKRGQNVTFRCDPISEHNRLYWYRQTLGQGPEFLTYFQNEAQLEKSRLLSDRFSAERPKGSFSTLEIQRTEQGDSAMYLCASSPRDRMEETQYFGPGTRLLVL.

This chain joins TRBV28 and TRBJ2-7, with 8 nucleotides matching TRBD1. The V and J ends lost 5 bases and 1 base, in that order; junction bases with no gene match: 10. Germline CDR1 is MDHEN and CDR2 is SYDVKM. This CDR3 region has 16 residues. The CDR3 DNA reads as TGTGCCAGCAGTGTAGGACAGGGATCGCCGTCCTACGAGCAGTACTTC. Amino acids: CASSVGQGSPSYEQYF.

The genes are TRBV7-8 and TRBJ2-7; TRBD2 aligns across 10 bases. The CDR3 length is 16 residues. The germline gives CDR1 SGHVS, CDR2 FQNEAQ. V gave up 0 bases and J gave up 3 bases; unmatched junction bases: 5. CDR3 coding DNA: TGTGCCAGCAGCTTAGCGCAGCGGGAGGGCATCTACGAGCAGTACTTC. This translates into CASSLAQREGIYEQYF.

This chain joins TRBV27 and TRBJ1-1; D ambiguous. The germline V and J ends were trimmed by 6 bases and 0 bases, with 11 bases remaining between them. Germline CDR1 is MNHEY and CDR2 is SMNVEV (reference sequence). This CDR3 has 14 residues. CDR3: CASSHNQMNTEAFF. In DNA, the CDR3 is TGTGCCAGCAGCCATAATCAGATGAACACTGAAGCTTTCTTT.

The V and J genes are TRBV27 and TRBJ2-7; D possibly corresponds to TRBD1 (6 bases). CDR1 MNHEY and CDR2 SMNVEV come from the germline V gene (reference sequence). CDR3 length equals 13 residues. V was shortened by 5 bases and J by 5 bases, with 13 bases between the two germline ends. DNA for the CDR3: TGTGCCAGCAGTGCCCTACAGGGTCACGAGCAGTACTTC. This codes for CASSALQGHEQYF.